The source of this TCR beta chain is a study of a mutant IDH1 vaccine in newly diagnosed glioma. Study-level background: Weeks 1, 3, 5, 7, 11, 15, 19 and 23 were when patients received their eight vaccinations. Initiation of the vaccine course occurred 4-6 weeks after radiotherapy alone, or alongside temozolomide cycles. The study, taken as a whole, reports: Pseudoprogression apparently tracked independently of changes in top peripheral T cell clonotypes.

Regarding this clone: Its antigen is not known.

Libraries were prepared by immunoSEQ multiplex PCR; TCRdb keeps only in-frame clonotypes and omits some of them. The data show tens of thousands of clones, with roughly 85% seen just once and 2% to 2.5% held by the top ten. The time point is: week 23, last vaccination. Each dose of the vaccine consisted of 300 ug of mutant IDH1 20-mer peptide, with topical imiquimod. Each astrocytoma in the donors was new, WHO grade 3 or 4, IDH1-mutant and ATRX-lost. Looked up from germline, CDR1 is MNHEY and CDR2 is SMNVEV (reference sequence). The V segment lost 5 bases and the J segment 4 bases; nucleotides outside the gene matches: 8. The length of the CDR3 is 15 residues.

This sequence joins TRBV27 and TRBJ1-2, with TRBD1 matching 9 bases. The source material was PBMCs, sampled from a glioma patient whose treatment included an IDH1 peptide vaccine. The sequence was collected from a man aged 25 to 40 with glioma. Some clones in this sample may be carry-over from other donors' samples. The CDR3 region is CASSVGQGYGYGYTF. In nucleotides, the CDR3 is TGTGCCAGCAGTGTAGGACAGGGGTACGGCTATGGCTACACCTTC.